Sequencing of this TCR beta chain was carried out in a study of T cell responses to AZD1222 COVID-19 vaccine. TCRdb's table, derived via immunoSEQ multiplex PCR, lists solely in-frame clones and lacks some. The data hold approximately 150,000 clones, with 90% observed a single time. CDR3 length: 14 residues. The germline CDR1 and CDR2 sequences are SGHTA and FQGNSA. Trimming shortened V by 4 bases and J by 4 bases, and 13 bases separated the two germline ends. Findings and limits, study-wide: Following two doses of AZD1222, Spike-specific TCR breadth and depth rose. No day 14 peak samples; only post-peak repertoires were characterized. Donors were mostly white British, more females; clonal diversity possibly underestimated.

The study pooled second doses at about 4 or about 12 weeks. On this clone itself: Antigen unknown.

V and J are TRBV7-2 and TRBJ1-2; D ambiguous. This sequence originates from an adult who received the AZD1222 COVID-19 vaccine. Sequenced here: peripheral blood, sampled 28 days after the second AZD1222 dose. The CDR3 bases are TGTGCCAGCAGCTATAATATCCTTCCCTATGGCTACACCTTC. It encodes CASSYNILPYGYTF.